These T cell receptor beta chains were read from a single sample in a study of shared clonotypes between healthy human individuals. TCRdb's table, derived via immunoSEQ multiplex PCR, lists solely in-frame clones and lacks some. Counted here are about 710,000 clones, 55% to 75% occurring once; the ten biggest clones make up 1.8%. The specimen was memory CD4+ T cells sorted from blood. The receptors stem from a woman aged 30 to 39 in good health. The CDR3 runs from the conserved cysteine through the conserved F or W. The order of the fields is clone size, J gene, D gene, V gene, CDR3 DNA, CDR3 protein. The D gene is left open where the match is weak. For some rows the clone size is stated as once, few or many, or as a class when expanded; others skip it.

abundance: few; j_gene: TRBJ1-2; d_gene: TRBD1; v_gene: TRBV7-9; CDR3nt: TGTGCCAGCAGCTTAGCGGGGGGACAGAGCTATGGCTACACCTTC; CDR3aa: CASSLAGGQSYGYTF
abundance: .; j_gene: TRBJ2-7; d_gene: TRBD2; v_gene: TRBV29-1; CDR3nt: TGCAGCGTCCTAGCGGGGGTTTACGAGCAGTACTTC; CDR3aa: CSVLAGVYEQYF
abundance: .; j_gene: TRBJ1-4; d_gene: .; v_gene: TRBV18; CDR3nt: TGTGCCAGCTCATATTCTTCAGGGATTGGTAATGAAAAACTGTTTTTT; CDR3aa: CASSYSSGIGNEKLFF
abundance: .; j_gene: TRBJ2-3; d_gene: .; v_gene: TRBV19; CDR3nt: TGTGCCAGTACCCACCGGGGCTTCACCACAGATACGCAGTATTTT; CDR3aa: CASTHRGFTTDTQYF
abundance: .; j_gene: TRBJ1-2; d_gene: .; v_gene: TRBV6-5; CDR3nt: TGTGCCAGCAGTTACCGGGGCCAGTTGGGTGGCTACACCTTC; CDR3aa: CASSYRGQLGGYTF
abundance: .; j_gene: TRBJ2-5; d_gene: TRBD1; v_gene: TRBV18; CDR3nt: TGTGCCAGCTCACCGGACAGGGAGCAGACCCAGTACTTC; CDR3aa: CASSPDREQTQYF
abundance: many; j_gene: TRBJ2-3; d_gene: .; v_gene: TRBV11-2; CDR3nt: TGTGCCAGCAGCTTGGTAGGCGGGAGCACAGATACGCAGTATTTT; CDR3aa: CASSLVGGSTDTQYF
abundance: .; j_gene: TRBJ2-1; d_gene: TRBD2; v_gene: TRBV30; CDR3nt: TGTGCCCGGGCGGGAGAAGGATTGAATGAGCAGTTCTTC; CDR3aa: CARAGEGLNEQFF
abundance: many; j_gene: TRBJ2-1; d_gene: TRBD2; v_gene: TRBV19; CDR3nt: TGTGCCAGTAGTGCGACATCTTTAGCGGGAGGCAATGAGCAGTTCTTC; CDR3aa: CASSATSLAGGNEQFF
abundance: few; j_gene: TRBJ2-2; d_gene: TRBD2; v_gene: TRBV10-3; CDR3nt: TGTGCCATCAGTGAGTCGAGCGGGAGGAGGACCGGGGAGCTGTTTTTT; CDR3aa: CAISESSGRRTGELFF
abundance: .; j_gene: TRBJ2-7; d_gene: .; v_gene: TRBV27; CDR3nt: TGTGCCAGCAGTTCCTATCTAGGACAGCGGTACGAGCAGTACTTC; CDR3aa: CASSSYLGQRYEQYF
abundance: .; j_gene: TRBJ2-5; d_gene: .; v_gene: TRBV7-9; CDR3nt: TGTGCCAGCAGCTTAGCGCTTGGGGGGAGTTTGGAGACCCAGTACTTC; CDR3aa: CASSLALGGSLETQYF
abundance: few; j_gene: TRBJ1-1; d_gene: .; v_gene: TRBV11-2; CDR3nt: TGTGCCAGCAGCTTATCCCTCGGGCGGATCACTGAAGCTTTCTTT; CDR3aa: CASSLSLGRITEAFF
abundance: .; j_gene: TRBJ1-1; d_gene: .; v_gene: TRBV2; CDR3nt: TGTGCCACATCAGTTGAGGGAAACACTGAAGCTTTCTTT; CDR3aa: CATSVEGNTEAFF
abundance: few; j_gene: TRBJ2-6; d_gene: .; v_gene: TRBV28; CDR3nt: TGTGCCAGCAGTTTCTTCTCTGGGGCCAACGTCCTGACTTTC; CDR3aa: CASSFFSGANVLTF
abundance: .; j_gene: TRBJ2-5; d_gene: .; v_gene: TRBV27; CDR3nt: TGTGCCAGCAGTTTAAGCGGGGAGACCCAGTACTTC; CDR3aa: CASSLSGETQYF
abundance: .; j_gene: TRBJ2-7; d_gene: .; v_gene: TRBV27; CDR3nt: TGTGCCAGCAGTTTAAAGTGGCGGGGGCCCTACGAGCAGTACTTC; CDR3aa: CASSLKWRGPYEQYF
abundance: .; j_gene: TRBJ2-1; d_gene: TRBD2; v_gene: TRBV28; CDR3nt: TGTGCCAGCAGCCAGAGCGGGAGCTCCTACAATGAGCAGTTCTTC; CDR3aa: CASSQSGSSYNEQFF
abundance: .; j_gene: TRBJ1-5; d_gene: .; v_gene: TRBV28; CDR3nt: TGTGCCAGCAGTTTAGCAGGGGAATATCAGCCCCAGCATTTT; CDR3aa: CASSLAGEYQPQHF
abundance: .; j_gene: TRBJ1-1; d_gene: .; v_gene: TRBV6-1; CDR3nt: TGTGCCAGCAGTGAAAGGTTGACAATAAACACTGAAGCTTTCTTT; CDR3aa: CASSERLTINTEAFF
abundance: .; j_gene: TRBJ2-7; d_gene: .; v_gene: TRBV6-1; CDR3nt: TGTGCCAGCAGTGAGAGGTTGCGCGAGCAGTACTTC; CDR3aa: CASSERLREQYF
abundance: .; j_gene: TRBJ2-7; d_gene: .; v_gene: TRBV28; CDR3nt: TGTGCCAGCAGTTTCTACGGGACGGCGCGGAGGGTTTACGAGCAGTACTTC; CDR3aa: CASSFYGTARRVYEQYF
abundance: .; j_gene: TRBJ1-1; d_gene: .; v_gene: TRBV10-2; CDR3nt: TGCGCCAGCAGACGAAATTGGATGGGAAACACTGAAGCTTTCTTT; CDR3aa: CASRRNWMGNTEAFF
abundance: once; j_gene: TRBJ2-1; d_gene: TRBD2; v_gene: TRBV14; CDR3nt: TGTGCCAGCAGCCTCCTGACTAGCGGGAGAAAGGATAATGAGCAGTTCTTC; CDR3aa: CASSLLTSGRKDNEQFF
abundance: .; j_gene: TRBJ1-1; d_gene: .; v_gene: TRBV5-8; CDR3nt: TGTGCCAGCAGCTGGGGGGGGAGGAGGGAAGCTTTCTTT; CDR3aa: CASSWGGRREAFF